This T cell receptor beta chain was sequenced in a study of cytomegalovirus exposure and HLA in healthy donors. Findings of the study overall: TRBV6-2, TRBV6-3 and other indistinguishable V segments were excluded.

PCR used 60 Vbeta primers and 13 Jbeta primers. Repertoires were generated with immunoSEQ multiplex PCR, while TCRdb's copy carries only in-frame clones and drops some. The table shows tens of thousands of clones, with approximately 79% occurring only once. Per the germline V gene, CDR1 is SEHNR and CDR2 is FQNEAQ (reference sequence). The CDR3 covers 12 residues. Concerning this clone itself: Its antigen is still unknown. A junction end diverges from the germline sequence, so it may reflect a read error.

The material sequenced was PBMCs. This clonotype was obtained from a woman aged 18-30 years in good health and CMV-seropositive. The chain couples TRBV7-9 to TRBJ2-1, with no clear D. In DNA form, the CDR3 reads TGTTCCAGCAGCTTGCTAGTCAATGAGCAGTTCTTC. It codes for CSSSLLVNEQFF.